The rows below give T cell receptor beta chains drawn from one sample of a study of T cells after posttransplantation cyclophosphamide. Using immunoSEQ multiplex PCR, the repertoire was profiled, and TCRdb retains in-frame clones only, with some absent. This table holds about 11,000 clones, approximately 95% found once. The specimen sequenced was naive CD8+ T cells sorted from PBMCs. The receptors derive from a young man in good health and a related stem cell transplant donor. The CDR3 runs from the conserved cysteine through the conserved F or W. Fields, in order: CDR3 protein, CDR3 DNA, D gene, V gene, CDR3 length, J gene, clone size. D genes are given only for firm matches. The size entry is marked missing in some rows and otherwise reads once, few, many or a size class.

CDR3 protein: CASSLTEGFDTGELFF; CDR3 DNA: TGTGCCAGCAGCTTAACGGAGGGTTTTGACACCGGGGAGCTGTTTTTT; D gene: NA; V gene: TRBV7-3; CDR3 length: 16; J gene: TRBJ2-2; clone size: NA
CDR3 protein: CASSNGGNTEAFF; CDR3 DNA: TGTGCCAGCAGCAACGGGGGAAACACTGAAGCTTTCTTT; D gene: NA; V gene: TRBV7-9; CDR3 length: 13; J gene: TRBJ1-1; clone size: NA
CDR3 protein: CASSFTTGVYEQYF; CDR3 DNA: TGCGCCAGCAGCTTTACTACAGGGGTCTACGAGCAGTACTTC; D gene: TRBD1; V gene: TRBV5-1; CDR3 length: 14; J gene: TRBJ2-7; clone size: NA
CDR3 protein: CASSSQGSEQFF; CDR3 DNA: TGTGCCAGCAGCTCCCAGGGGAGTGAGCAGTTCTTC; D gene: NA; V gene: TRBV7-9; CDR3 length: 12; J gene: TRBJ2-1; clone size: NA
CDR3 protein: CASRPGSNQPQHF; CDR3 DNA: TGTGCCAGCAGGCCAGGGAGCAATCAGCCCCAGCATTTT; D gene: NA; V gene: TRBV6-5; CDR3 length: 13; J gene: TRBJ1-5; clone size: NA
CDR3 protein: CASSISVEYEQYF; CDR3 DNA: TGTGCCAGCAGCATCAGTGTCGAATACGAGCAGTACTTC; D gene: NA; V gene: TRBV7-9; CDR3 length: 13; J gene: TRBJ2-7; clone size: NA
CDR3 protein: CASSPKRGGWDEQFF; CDR3 DNA: TGTGCCAGCAGCCCGAAGCGGGGGGGCTGGGATGAGCAGTTCTTC; D gene: TRBD2; V gene: TRBV14; CDR3 length: 15; J gene: TRBJ2-1; clone size: NA
CDR3 protein: CASSGGQQNTEAFF; CDR3 DNA: TGTGCCAGCAGCGGGGGACAGCAGAACACTGAAGCTTTCTTT; D gene: TRBD1; V gene: TRBV9; CDR3 length: 14; J gene: TRBJ1-1; clone size: NA
CDR3 protein: CASSRLHQETQYF; CDR3 DNA: TGTGCCAGCTCCCGACTGCACCAAGAGACCCAGTACTTC; D gene: NA; V gene: TRBV18; CDR3 length: 13; J gene: TRBJ2-5; clone size: NA
CDR3 protein: CASSYGTGGATGELFF; CDR3 DNA: TGTGCCAGCAGTTACGGAACCGGGGGTGCCACCGGGGAGCTGTTTTTT; D gene: NA; V gene: TRBV6-5; CDR3 length: 16; J gene: TRBJ2-2; clone size: NA
CDR3 protein: CASSSVDTQYF; CDR3 DNA: TGTGCCAGCAGCTCAGTGGATACGCAGTATTTT; D gene: NA; V gene: TRBV11-2; CDR3 length: 11; J gene: TRBJ2-3; clone size: NA
CDR3 protein: CASSLRDGAGDAYNEQFF; CDR3 DNA: TGTGCCAGCAGTTTACGGGATGGGGCGGGAGACGCCTACAATGAGCAGTTCTTC; D gene: TRBD2; V gene: TRBV27; CDR3 length: 18; J gene: TRBJ2-1; clone size: NA
CDR3 protein: CASSSQQLSYEQYF; CDR3 DNA: TGTGCCAGCAGTTCACAGCAGCTCTCCTACGAGCAGTACTTC; D gene: NA; V gene: TRBV27; CDR3 length: 14; J gene: TRBJ2-7; clone size: NA
CDR3 protein: CASSLEGSYNEQFF; CDR3 DNA: TGTGCCAGCAGCTTGGAGGGGTCCTACAATGAGCAGTTCTTC; D gene: NA; V gene: TRBV5-6; CDR3 length: 14; J gene: TRBJ2-1; clone size: NA
CDR3 protein: CASSSSEDTKEDSNQPQHF; CDR3 DNA: TGTGCCAGCAGCTCCAGCGAGGACACAAAAGAGGATAGCAACCAGCCCCAGCATTTT; D gene: NA; V gene: TRBV28; CDR3 length: 19; J gene: TRBJ1-5; clone size: once
CDR3 protein: CASSLRGDEQFF; CDR3 DNA: TGTGCCAGCAGTTTAAGAGGTGATGAGCAGTTCTTC; D gene: NA; V gene: TRBV28; CDR3 length: 12; J gene: TRBJ2-1; clone size: NA
CDR3 protein: CASSLRDRDPETQYF; CDR3 DNA: TGCGCCAGCAGCCTCCGGGACAGGGATCCCGAGACCCAGTACTTC; D gene: TRBD1; V gene: TRBV4-1; CDR3 length: 15; J gene: TRBJ2-5; clone size: NA
CDR3 protein: CASSFQHSGTSGSSYEQYF; CDR3 DNA: TGTGCCAGCAGCTTTCAACACTCCGGGACTAGCGGAAGCTCCTACGAGCAGTACTTC; D gene: TRBD2; V gene: TRBV7-8; CDR3 length: 19; J gene: TRBJ2-7; clone size: NA